Described below is a single TCR beta chain sequence and its context. This sample was included in a study of blood T cell repertoires in COVID-19. For the study at large: Researchers got acute and convalescent COVID-19 samples from the United States, Italy and Spain. In each case, the material was cDNA or gDNA derived from T cells, B-cell-depleted T cells, or PBMCs.

Original handling: Scientists estimated how many nucleated cells there were by amplifying reference gene primers. Libraries were prepared by immunoSEQ multiplex PCR; TCRdb keeps only in-frame clonotypes and omits some of them. From that table come the V and J calls and clone size; the DNA was used to work out D and trimming. Of some 50,000 clones in the sample, approximately 84% were seen once. V lost 6 bases and J 3 bases, leaving 12 bases between the germline ends. CDR3 length: 13 residues. The germline CDR1 and CDR2 sequences are LGHDT and YNNKEL (reference sequence). This receptor was identified in a human donor in a cohort sampled during active COVID-19. Sample: peripheral blood. This chain joins TRBV3-1 (or the pseudogene TRBV3-2) and TRBJ2-7, with D maybe TRBD1 (6 bases). The CDR3 DNA reads as TGTGCCAGCAGTTCCGGGACAAACTACGAGCAGTACTTC. Residues: CASSSGTNYEQYF.